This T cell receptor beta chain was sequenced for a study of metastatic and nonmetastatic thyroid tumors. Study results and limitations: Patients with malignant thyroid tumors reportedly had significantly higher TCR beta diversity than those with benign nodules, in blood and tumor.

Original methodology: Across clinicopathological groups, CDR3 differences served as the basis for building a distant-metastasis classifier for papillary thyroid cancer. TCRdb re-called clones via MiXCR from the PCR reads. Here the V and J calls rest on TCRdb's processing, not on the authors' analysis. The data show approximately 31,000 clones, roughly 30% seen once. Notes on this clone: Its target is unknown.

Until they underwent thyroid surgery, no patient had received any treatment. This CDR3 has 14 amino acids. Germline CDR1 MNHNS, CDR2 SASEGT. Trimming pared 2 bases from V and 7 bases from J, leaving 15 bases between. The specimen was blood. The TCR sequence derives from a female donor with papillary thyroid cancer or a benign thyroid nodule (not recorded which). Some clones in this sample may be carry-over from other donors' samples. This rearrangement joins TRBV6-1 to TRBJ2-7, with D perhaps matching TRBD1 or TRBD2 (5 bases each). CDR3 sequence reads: CASSETGTGVEQYF. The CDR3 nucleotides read TGTGCCAGCAGTGAAACCGGGACGGGTGTGGAGCAGTACTTC.